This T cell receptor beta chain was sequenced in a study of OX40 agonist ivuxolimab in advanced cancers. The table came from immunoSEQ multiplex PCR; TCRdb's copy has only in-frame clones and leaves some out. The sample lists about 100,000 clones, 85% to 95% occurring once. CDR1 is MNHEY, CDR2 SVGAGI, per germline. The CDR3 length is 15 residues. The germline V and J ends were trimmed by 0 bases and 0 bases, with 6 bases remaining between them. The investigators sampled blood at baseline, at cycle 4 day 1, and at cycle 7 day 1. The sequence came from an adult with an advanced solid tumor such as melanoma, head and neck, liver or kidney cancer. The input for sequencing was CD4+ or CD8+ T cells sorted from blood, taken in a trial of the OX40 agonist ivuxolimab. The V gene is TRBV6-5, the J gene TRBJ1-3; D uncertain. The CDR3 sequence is CASSYSINSGNTIYF. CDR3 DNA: TGTGCCAGCAGTTACTCGATCAACTCTGGAAACACCATATATTTT.